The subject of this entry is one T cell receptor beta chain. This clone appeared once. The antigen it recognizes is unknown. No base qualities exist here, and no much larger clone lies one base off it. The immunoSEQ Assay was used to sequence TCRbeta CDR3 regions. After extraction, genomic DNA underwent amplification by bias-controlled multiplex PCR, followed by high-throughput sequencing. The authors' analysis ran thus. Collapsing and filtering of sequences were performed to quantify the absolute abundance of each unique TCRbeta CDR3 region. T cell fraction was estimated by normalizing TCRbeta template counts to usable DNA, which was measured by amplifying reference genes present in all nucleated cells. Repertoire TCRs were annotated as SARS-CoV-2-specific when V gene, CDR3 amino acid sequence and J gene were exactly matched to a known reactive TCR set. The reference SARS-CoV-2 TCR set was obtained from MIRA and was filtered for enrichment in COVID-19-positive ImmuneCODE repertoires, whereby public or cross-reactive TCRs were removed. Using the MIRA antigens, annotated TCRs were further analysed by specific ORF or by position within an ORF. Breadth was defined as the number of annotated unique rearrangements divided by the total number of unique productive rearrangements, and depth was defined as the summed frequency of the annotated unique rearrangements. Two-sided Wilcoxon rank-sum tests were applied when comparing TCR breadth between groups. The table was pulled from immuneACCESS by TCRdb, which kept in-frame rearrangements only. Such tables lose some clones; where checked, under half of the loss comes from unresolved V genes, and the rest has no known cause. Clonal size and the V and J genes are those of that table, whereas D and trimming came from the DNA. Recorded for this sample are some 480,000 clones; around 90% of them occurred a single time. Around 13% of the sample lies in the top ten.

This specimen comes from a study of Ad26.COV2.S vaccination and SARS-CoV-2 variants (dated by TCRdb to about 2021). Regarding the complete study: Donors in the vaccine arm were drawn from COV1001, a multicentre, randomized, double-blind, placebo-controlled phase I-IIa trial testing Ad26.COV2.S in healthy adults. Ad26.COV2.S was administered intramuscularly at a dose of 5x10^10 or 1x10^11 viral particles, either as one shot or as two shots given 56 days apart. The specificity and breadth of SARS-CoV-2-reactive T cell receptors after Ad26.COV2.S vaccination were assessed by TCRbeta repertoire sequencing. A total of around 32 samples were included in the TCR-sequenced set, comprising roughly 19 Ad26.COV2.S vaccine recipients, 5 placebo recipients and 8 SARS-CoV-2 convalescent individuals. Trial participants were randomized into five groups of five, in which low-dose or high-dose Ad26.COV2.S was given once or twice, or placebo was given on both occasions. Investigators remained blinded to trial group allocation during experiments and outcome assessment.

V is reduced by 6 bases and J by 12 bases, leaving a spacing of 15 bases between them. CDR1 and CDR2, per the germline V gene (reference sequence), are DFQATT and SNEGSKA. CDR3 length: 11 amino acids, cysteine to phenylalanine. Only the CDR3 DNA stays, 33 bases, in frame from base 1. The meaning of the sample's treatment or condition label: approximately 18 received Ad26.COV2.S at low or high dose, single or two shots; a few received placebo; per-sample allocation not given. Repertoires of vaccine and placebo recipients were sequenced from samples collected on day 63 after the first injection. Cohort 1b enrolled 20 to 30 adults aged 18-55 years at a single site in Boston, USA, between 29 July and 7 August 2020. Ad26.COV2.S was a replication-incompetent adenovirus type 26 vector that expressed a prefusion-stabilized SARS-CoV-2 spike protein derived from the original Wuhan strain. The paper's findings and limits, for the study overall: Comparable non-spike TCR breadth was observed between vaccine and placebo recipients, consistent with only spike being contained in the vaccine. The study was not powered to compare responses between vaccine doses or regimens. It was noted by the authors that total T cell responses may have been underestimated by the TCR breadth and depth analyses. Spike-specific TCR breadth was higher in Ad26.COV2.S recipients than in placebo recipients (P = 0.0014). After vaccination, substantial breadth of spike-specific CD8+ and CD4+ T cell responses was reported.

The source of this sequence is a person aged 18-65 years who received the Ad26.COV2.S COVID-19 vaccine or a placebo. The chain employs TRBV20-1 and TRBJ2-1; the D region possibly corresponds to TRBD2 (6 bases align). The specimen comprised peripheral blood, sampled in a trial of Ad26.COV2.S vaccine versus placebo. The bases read TGCAGTGCCCCGCGGGGTCAGGGGCAGTTCTTC. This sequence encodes CSAPRGQGQFF.